The 32 T cell receptor beta chains below all came from one sample that was sequenced in a study of cytomegalovirus exposure and HLA in healthy donors. The PCR contained 60 Vbeta and 13 Jbeta primers. Sequencing used immunoSEQ multiplex PCR; TCRdb keeps in-frame clones, though not all of them. This sample has some 88,000 clones, with 60% to 70% found just once. Material for sequencing was PBMCs. The receptor set was obtained from a woman under 40 in good health and CMV-seronegative.

The V and J genes are TRBV10-3 and TRBJ2-1; TRBD2 matches at 7 bases. V lost 10 bases to trimming and J lost 10 bases; unmatched junction nucleotides: 7. The germline V gene has CDR1 ENHRY and CDR2 SYGVKD. The CDR3 is 11 amino acids. CDR3 amino acids: CASGLVKEQFF. The CDR3, as DNA: TGTGCCAGCGGACTAGTCAAAGAGCAGTTCTTC.

J is TRBJ2-7 and V is TRBV27; 8 nucleotides agree with TRBD2. CDR1 is MNHEY, CDR2 SMNVEV, per germline (reference sequence). CDR3 length: 16 residues. V dropped 5 bases and J dropped 9; count of bases not matched to a gene: 18. The CDR3 protein is CASSPRAGTRGVGQYF. DNA of the CDR3: TGTGCCAGCAGTCCGCGCGCCGGGACTAGGGGCGTAGGGCAGTACTTC.

The CDR3 DNA follows: TGTGCCAGCAGCCAAGCGGGGTATGAAAAACTGTTTTTT. Its protein product is CASSQAGYEKLFF. The chain links TRBV14 to TRBJ1-4; D is unresolved. CDR1 is SGHDN, CDR2 FVKESK, per germline. V was clipped by 1 base and J by 6 bases, with 6 bases between them. The CDR3 sequence is 13 residues long.

This rearrangement joins TRBV6-6 to TRBJ2-7; D is ambiguous. The CDR3 covers 11 residues. Germline-derived CDR1 and CDR2 are MNHNY and SVGAGI (reference sequence). V lost 7 bases and J lost 1, with 5 bases in between. CDR3 residues: CASTSSYEQYF. Here the CDR3 DNA reads TGTGCCAGCACGAGTTCCTACGAGCAGTACTTC.

The chain employs TRBV11-2 and TRBJ2-6; no clear D gene. This CDR3 has 13 residues. V was shortened by 7 bases and J by 1 base, with 5 bases between the two germline ends. The germline CDR1 and CDR2 sequences are SGHAT and FQNNGV. The CDR3 loop is CASTLSGANVLTF. CDR3 bases: TGTGCCAGCACCCTATCTGGGGCCAACGTCCTGACTTTC.

This clone was detected ten times or more. This chain uses TRBV28 with TRBJ1-2; weak D call: TRBD1 (6 bases). This CDR3 is 13 amino acids long. Germline lookup yields CDR1 MDHEN and CDR2 SYDVKM. V was clipped by 3 bases and J by 10 bases, with 15 bases between them. CDR3 DNA: TGTGCCAGCAGTTTCCGGGGACATCAAGACTACACCTTC. Its translation: CASSFRGHQDYTF.

V gene TRBV2 combines with J gene TRBJ2-7; D may be TRBD2 (6 bases). CDR3 length: 17 amino acids. The V gene's germline CDR1 is SNHLY and CDR2 FYNNEI. V lost 3 bases, J lost 9 bases, and 27 bases lay in between. DNA of the CDR3: TGTGCCAGCAGTGACGGGCGGGACCCCTTCCGGATTTTCTGGCAGTACTTC. It translates to CASSDGRDPFRIFWQYF.

CDR3 loop: CASSVRHRGNTGELFF. The CDR3 DNA is TGTGCCAGCAGCGTACGGCATCGGGGGAACACCGGGGAGCTGTTTTTT. The V call is TRBV9, the J call TRBJ2-2, with TRBD2 as a possible D gene (5 bases). Trimming stripped 1 base from V and 1 base from J, with 11 bases between. CDR3 size: 16 residues. Germline V lookup: CDR1 SGDLS, CDR2 YYNGEE. The whole variable domain, remainder taken from reference TRBV9 and TRBJ2-2, is DSGVTQTPKHLITATGQRVTLRCSPRSGDLSVYWYQQSLDQGLQFLIQYYNGEERAKGNILERFSAQQFPDLHSELNLSSLELGDSALYFCASSVRHRGNTGELFFGEGSRLTVL.

This chain joins TRBV2 and TRBJ2-5, with D possibly TRBD1 on 6 matching bases. Germline assignment: CDR1 SNHLY and CDR2 FYNNEI. V was pared by 4 bases and J by 1 base, with 13 bases between. The CDR3 has 15 residues. CDR3 amino acids: CASSALTGPQETQYF. The CDR3 DNA sequence: TGTGCCAGCAGTGCCTTGACAGGTCCCCAAGAGACCCAGTACTTC.

The chain combines TRBV5-4 with TRBJ2-3, with TRBD2 matching 8 bases. V lost 3 bases to trimming and J lost 6 bases; unmatched junction nucleotides: 6. CDR1 and CDR2 (germline): SGHNT, YYREEE (reference sequence). The CDR3 consists of 14 residues. CDR3 loop: CASSSGLVADTQYF. CDR3 bases: TGTGCCAGCAGCTCGGGACTAGTGGCCGATACGCAGTATTTT.

V and J are TRBV19 and TRBJ1-5; 9 bases agree with TRBD1. Trimming took 4 bases from V and 7 from J; bases not matched to a gene: 8. CDR1 LNHDA and CDR2 SQIVND come from the germline V gene (reference sequence). This CDR3 comprises 15 residues. The CDR3 bases are TGTGCCAGTAGTAGGTGGGACAGGGCGGAACAGCCCCAGCATTTT. Protein: CASSRWDRAEQPQHF.

V is TRBV28 and J is TRBJ2-3, with D perhaps matching TRBD1 (7 bases). Trimming took 5 bases from V and 3 from J, leaving 18 bases between them. This CDR3 region has 16 residues. Germline values: CDR1 MDHEN, CDR2 SYDVKM. The CDR3 DNA sequence: TGTGCCAGCAGTGGAGGGACAGTTGGGATAACAGATACGCAGTATTTT. This sequence encodes CASSGGTVGITDTQYF.

This rearrangement joins TRBV5-1 to TRBJ2-3, with 7 positions matching TRBD1. With 1 base clipped from V and 1 base from J, the junction kept 3 bases outside the gene matches. Per germline, CDR1 SGHRS and CDR2 YFSETQ. The CDR3 is 15 residues long. CDR3 in amino acids: CASSLRGLGTDTQYF. CDR3 coding DNA: TGCGCCAGCAGCTTGAGGGGGCTAGGCACAGATACGCAGTATTTT.

This clone was counted only a few times. CDR3 sequence reads: CASSRGNGNNQPQHF. CDR3 nucleotide sequence: TGTGCCAGCAGCCGCGGGAACGGGAACAATCAGCCCCAGCATTTT. V usage is TRBV21-1 and J usage is TRBJ1-5. TRBV21-1 is termed a pseudogene. The CDR3 is made up of 15 amino acids.

The chain uses TRBV2 and TRBJ2-7; D possibly corresponds to TRBD2 (6 bases). CDR1 and CDR2 (germline): SNHLY, FYNNEI. This CDR3 region has 14 residues. V gave up 5 bases and J gave up 3 bases, with 14 bases separating them. The CDR3: CASSSRDWDYEQYF. CDR3 DNA: TGTGCCAGCAGTTCCAGGGACTGGGACTACGAGCAGTACTTC.

This clone was recorded a few times. The genes are TRBV6-1 and TRBJ2-7; unclear D gene. The CDR3 spans 13 residues. CDR1 and CDR2 (germline): MNHNS, SASEGT. V was cut by 5 bases and J by 3 bases, with 11 bases left in between. The CDR3 sequence: CASSPGQLYEQYF. CDR3 sequence (DNA): TGTGCCAGCAGTCCGGGTCAGCTCTACGAGCAGTACTTC.

This clone was picked up a small number of times. The chain uses TRBV18 and TRBJ1-1; TRBD1 might be the D (6 bases). The germline CDR1 and CDR2 sequences are KGHSH and LQKENI. Between the trimmed V and J ends, which lost 4 bases and 4 bases, there was a span of 16 bases. The CDR3 sequence is 15 residues long. This CDR3 is CASSLNKQGSTEAFF. CDR3 nucleotide sequence: TGTGCCAGCTCACTCAATAAACAGGGTAGCACTGAAGCTTTCTTT.

In this sample, this clone turned up a few times. This sequence joins TRBV9 and TRBJ2-3; TRBD1 aligns across 8 bases. Germline assignment: CDR1 SGDLS and CDR2 YYNGEE. V shed 2 bases and J 4 bases; nucleotides not matched to a gene: 3. CDR3 size: 14 residues. This chain's CDR3 is CASSVSQGADTQYF. The CDR3 DNA is TGTGCCAGCAGCGTCTCACAGGGGGCAGATACGCAGTATTTT.

The chain combines TRBV7-2 with TRBJ2-7; D gene unclear. This CDR3 region has 13 residues. Germline V lookup: CDR1 SGHTA, CDR2 FQGNSA. Trimming left V 5 bases short and J 11 bases short, with 19 bases between. CDR3 bases: TGTGCCAGCAGCGAGTCCGGCATGAGAGGAAAGTACTTC. This translates into CASSESGMRGKYF.

This clone was recorded only once. V usage is TRBV6-5 and J usage is TRBJ1-2; 10 nucleotides line up with TRBD1. There are 15 residues in the CDR3. J lost 3 bases, V lost 5 bases, and 6 bases had no gene match. Per germline, CDR1 MNHEY and CDR2 SVGAGI. The DNA of the CDR3 is TGTGCCAGCAGTCCCGGGACAGGGGTTCACTATGGCTACACCTTC. As protein: CASSPGTGVHYGYTF.

This clone has only one observation. The J gene is TRBJ2-7, the V gene TRBV28; 10 bases line up with TRBD2. Germline CDR1 MDHEN, CDR2 SYDVKM. Germline trimming cut 7 bases from V and 4 bases from J; bases unmatched to any gene: 10. CDR3 size: 15 residues. CDR3 sequence (DNA): TGTGCCAGCACTTCCACACCGGGACTAGCGTACGAGCAGTACTTC. It specifies CASTSTPGLAYEQYF.

V and J are TRBV6-5 and TRBJ2-7; perhaps TRBD2 as D (6 bases). The length of the CDR3 is 11 residues. Per the germline V gene, CDR1 is MNHEY and CDR2 is SVGAGI. The V gene lost 11 bases and the J gene lost 2 bases, with 10 bases spanning the gap. CDR3 sequence: CAAGRPYEQYF. The CDR3 bases are TGTGCCGCGGGACGACCCTACGAGCAGTACTTC.

The V call is TRBV15, the J call TRBJ1-1, with no clear D. CDR1 is LNHNV, CDR2 YYDKDF, per germline (reference sequence). The V gene lost 1 base and the J gene lost 0 bases, with 9 bases spanning the gap. This CDR3 region has 15 residues. CDR3 nucleotide sequence: TGTGCCACCAGCAGAGGAGGCAGAATGAACACTGAAGCTTTCTTT. It translates to CATSRGGRMNTEAFF.

The chain employs TRBV6-5 and TRBJ1-2; tentatively, D is TRBD1 (6 bases). Germline values: CDR1 MNHEY, CDR2 SVGAGI. The V and J ends lost 5 bases and 8 bases respectively, with 21 bases between them. This CDR3 is built from 15 residues. The CDR3 spells CASSTLLDRPGGYTF. The CDR3 region has the DNA TGTGCCAGCAGTACTCTCCTCGACAGGCCGGGGGGCTACACCTTC.

This clone was seen a handful of times. The chain recombines TRBV27 with TRBJ2-7, with D possibly TRBD2 on 6 matching bases. There are 15 residues in the CDR3. Germline V lookup: CDR1 MNHEY, CDR2 SMNVEV (reference sequence). Trimming took off 2 bases at V and 2 bases at J, with 13 bases between the two ends. The CDR3 is CASSLVGGQAYEQYF. The CDR3 DNA reads TGTGCCAGCAGTTTAGTGGGAGGCCAGGCCTACGAGCAGTACTTC.

The chain employs TRBV5-4 and TRBJ2-5; 13 bases are shared with TRBD2. This CDR3 comprises 17 residues. Germline values: CDR1 SGHNT, CDR2 YYREEE (reference sequence). V shed 2 bases, J shed 11 bases, and the junction held 15 bases outside the gene matches. For the CDR3, the DNA is TGTGCCAGCAGCTTTGGGACTAGCGGGACTCCTGACTTAGAGCAGTACTTC. Encoded protein: CASSFGTSGTPDLEQYF. The variable domain in full, completed from reference TRBV5-4 and TRBJ2-5, reads ETGVTQSPTHLIKTRGQQVTLRCSSQSGHNTVSWYQQALGQGPQFIFQYYREEENGRGNFPPRFSGLQFPNYSSELNVNALELDDSALYLCASSFGTSGTPDLEQYFGPGTRLLVL.

The rearrangement joins TRBV9 to TRBJ1-3, with D hard to call. In germline, CDR1 is SGDLS, CDR2 YYNGEE. Trimming shortened V by 0 bases and J by 0 bases, and 16 bases separated the two germline ends. This CDR3 comprises 18 residues. DNA for the CDR3: TGTGCCAGCAGCGTAGCTTCGGGTGGTGGGTCCTCTGGAAACACCATATATTTT. Protein product: CASSVASGGGSSGNTIYF.

V gene TRBV7-9 combines with J gene TRBJ2-5; a possible D gene is TRBD2 (6 bases). This CDR3 has 15 residues. Germline lookup yields CDR1 SEHNR and CDR2 FQNEAQ (reference sequence). V was trimmed by 4 bases and J by 1 base, leaving 13 bases between them. CDR3 in DNA: TGTGCCAGCAGCTCAGGAGGAGGGCTCCAAGAGACCCAGTACTTC. This translates into CASSSGGGLQETQYF.

The gene calls are TRBV18 and TRBJ2-7, with 11 bases aligning to TRBD2. Germline V CDR1 and CDR2: KGHSH, LQKENI. Trimming took 0 bases from V and 4 from J; bases not matched to a gene: 2. The length of the CDR3 is 15 residues. CDR3 sequence: CASSPPLAGGYEQYF. The CDR3 nucleotides read TGTGCCAGCTCACCACCTCTAGCGGGAGGTTACGAGCAGTACTTC.

The V and J genes are TRBV5-1 and TRBJ2-7; no reliable D call. V lost 0 bases, J lost 5 bases, and 9 bases lay in between. The CDR3 length is 13 residues. Germline loops: CDR1 SGHRS, CDR2 YFSETQ. The CDR3 DNA sequence: TGCGCCAGCAGCTTGGCCATGGAGAACGAGCAGTACTTC. It specifies CASSLAMENEQYF.

The chain recombines TRBV27 with TRBJ2-2; perhaps TRBD2 as D (6 bases). CDR3 length: 15 residues. V lost 4 bases, J lost 6 bases, and 15 bases lay in between. CDR1 MNHEY and CDR2 SMNVEV come from the germline V gene (reference sequence). The CDR3, as DNA: TGTGCCAGCAGTTCCCGATCGGGGGTGGCCGGGGAGCTGTTTTTT. This sequence encodes CASSSRSGVAGELFF.

The chain joins TRBV7-9 to TRBJ2-1, with a weak D call TRBD2 (6 bases). The CDR3 sequence is 11 residues long. Trimming shortened V by 0 bases and J by 12 bases, and 6 bases separated the two germline ends. Germline CDR1 SEHNR, CDR2 FQNEAQ (reference sequence). The CDR3 region is CASSLAGGQFF. DNA for the CDR3: TGTGCCAGCAGCTTAGCGGGAGGGCAGTTCTTC.